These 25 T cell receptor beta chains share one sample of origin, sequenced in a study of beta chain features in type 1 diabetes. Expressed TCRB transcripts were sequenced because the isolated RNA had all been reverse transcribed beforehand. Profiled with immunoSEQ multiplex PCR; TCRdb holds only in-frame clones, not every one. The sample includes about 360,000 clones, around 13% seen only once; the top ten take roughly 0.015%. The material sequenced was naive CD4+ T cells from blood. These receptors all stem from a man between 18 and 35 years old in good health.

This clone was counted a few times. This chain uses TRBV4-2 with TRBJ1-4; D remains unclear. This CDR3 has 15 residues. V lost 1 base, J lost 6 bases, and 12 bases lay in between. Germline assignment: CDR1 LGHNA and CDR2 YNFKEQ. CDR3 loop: CASSQGVTEDEKLFF. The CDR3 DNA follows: TGTGCCAGCAGCCAAGGGGTGACGGAGGATGAAAAACTGTTTTTT.

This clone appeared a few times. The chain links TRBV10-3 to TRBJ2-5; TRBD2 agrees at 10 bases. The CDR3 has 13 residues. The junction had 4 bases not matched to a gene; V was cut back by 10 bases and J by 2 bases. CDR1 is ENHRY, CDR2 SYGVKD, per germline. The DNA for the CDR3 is TGTGCCAGCGGACTAGCGGAACAAGAGACCCAGTACTTC. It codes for CASGLAEQETQYF.

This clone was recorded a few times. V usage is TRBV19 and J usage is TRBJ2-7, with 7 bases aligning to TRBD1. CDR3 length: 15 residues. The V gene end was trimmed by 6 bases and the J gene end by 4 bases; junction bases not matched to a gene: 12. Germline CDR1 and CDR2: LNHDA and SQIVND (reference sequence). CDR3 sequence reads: CASSSQGWAPYEQYF. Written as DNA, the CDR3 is TGTGCCAGTAGCTCACAGGGGTGGGCTCCGTACGAGCAGTACTTC.

CDR3 bases: TGTGCCAGCAGCTTATTGGGGACAGGGGGCGGCTACACCTTC. It yields the protein CASSLLGTGGGYTF. This chain connects TRBV7-3 to TRBJ1-2; TRBD1 agrees at 12 bases. Unmatched junction bases numbered 3, after V lost 2 bases and J lost 8 bases. The CDR3 consists of 14 residues. Germline V gives CDR1 SGHTA, CDR2 FQGTGA.

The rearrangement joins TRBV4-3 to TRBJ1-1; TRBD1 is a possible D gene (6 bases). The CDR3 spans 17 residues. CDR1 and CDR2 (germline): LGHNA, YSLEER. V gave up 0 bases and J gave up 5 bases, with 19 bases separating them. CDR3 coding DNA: TGCGCCAGCAGCCAAGACGTTCAGGGGTACGGTGAAACTGAAGCTTTCTTT. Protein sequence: CASSQDVQGYGETEAFF.

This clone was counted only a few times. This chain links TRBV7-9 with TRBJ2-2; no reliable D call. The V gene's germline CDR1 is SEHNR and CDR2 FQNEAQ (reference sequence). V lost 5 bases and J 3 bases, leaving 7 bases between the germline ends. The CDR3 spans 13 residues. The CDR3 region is CASSPTYTGELFF. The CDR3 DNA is TGTGCCAGCAGCCCCACTTACACCGGGGAGCTGTTTTTT.

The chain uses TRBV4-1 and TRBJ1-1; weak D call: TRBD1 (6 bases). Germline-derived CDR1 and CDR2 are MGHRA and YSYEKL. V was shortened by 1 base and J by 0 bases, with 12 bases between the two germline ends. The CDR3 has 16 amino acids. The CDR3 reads CASSQGAGELNTEAFF. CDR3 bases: TGCGCCAGCAGCCAAGGGGCAGGGGAATTGAACACTGAAGCTTTCTTT.

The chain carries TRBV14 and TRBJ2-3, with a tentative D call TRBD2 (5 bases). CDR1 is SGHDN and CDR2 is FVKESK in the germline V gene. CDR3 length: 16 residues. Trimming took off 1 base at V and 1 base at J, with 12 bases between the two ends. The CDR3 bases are TGTGCCAGCAGCCAAGGTCTAGCTCTTGGCACAGATACGCAGTATTTT. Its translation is CASSQGLALGTDTQYF.

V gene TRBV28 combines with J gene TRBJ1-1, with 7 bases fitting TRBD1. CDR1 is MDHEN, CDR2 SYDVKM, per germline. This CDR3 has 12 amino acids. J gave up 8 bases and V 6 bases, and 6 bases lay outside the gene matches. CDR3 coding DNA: TGTGCCAGCAGGGGGACAGCTATCGAAGCTTTCTTT. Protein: CASRGTAIEAFF. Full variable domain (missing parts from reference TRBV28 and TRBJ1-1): DVKVTQSSRYLVKRTGEKVFLECVQDMDHENMFWYRQDPGLGLRLIYFSYDVKMKEKGDIPEGYSVSREKKERFSLILESASTNQTSMYLCASRGTAIEAFFGQGTRLTVV.

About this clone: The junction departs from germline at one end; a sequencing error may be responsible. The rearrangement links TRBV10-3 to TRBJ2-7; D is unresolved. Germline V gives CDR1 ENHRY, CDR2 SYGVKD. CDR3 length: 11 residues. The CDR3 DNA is TGTGCCAGCAGTCCTTCCTACGAGCAGTACTTC. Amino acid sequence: CASSPSYEQYF.

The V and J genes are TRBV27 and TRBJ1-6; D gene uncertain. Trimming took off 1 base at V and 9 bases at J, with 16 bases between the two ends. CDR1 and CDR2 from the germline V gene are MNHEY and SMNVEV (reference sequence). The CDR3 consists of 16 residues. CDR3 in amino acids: CASSLWEGFSGSPLHF. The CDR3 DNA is TGTGCCAGCAGTTTATGGGAGGGCTTCTCCGGTTCACCCCTCCACTTT.

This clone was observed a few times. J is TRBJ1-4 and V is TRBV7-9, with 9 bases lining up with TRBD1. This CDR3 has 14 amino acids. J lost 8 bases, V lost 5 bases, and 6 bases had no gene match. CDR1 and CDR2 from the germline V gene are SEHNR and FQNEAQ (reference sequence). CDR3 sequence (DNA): TGTGCCAGCAGCCACGGGACAGGGCGGGAAAAACTGTTTTTT. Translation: CASSHGTGREKLFF.

CDR3 nucleotides: TGTGCCAGTGCCCTGCAGGGGCTGAATCAGCCCCAGCATTTT. It encodes CASALQGLNQPQHF. The rearrangement joins TRBV19 to TRBJ1-5; a possible D gene is TRBD1 (6 bases). CDR3 length: 14 residues. CDR1 LNHDA and CDR2 SQIVND come from the germline V gene (reference sequence). Trimming pared 8 bases from V and 4 bases from J, leaving 15 bases between.

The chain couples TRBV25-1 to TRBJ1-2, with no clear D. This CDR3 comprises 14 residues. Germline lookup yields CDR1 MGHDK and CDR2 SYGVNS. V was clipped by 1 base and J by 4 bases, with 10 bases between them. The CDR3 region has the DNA TGTGCCAGCAGTGAATCACGGAGGGCCTATGGCTACACCTTC. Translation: CASSESRRAYGYTF.

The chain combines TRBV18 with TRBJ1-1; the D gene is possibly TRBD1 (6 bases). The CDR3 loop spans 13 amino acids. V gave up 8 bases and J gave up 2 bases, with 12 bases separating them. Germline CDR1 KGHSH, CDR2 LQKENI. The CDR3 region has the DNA TGTGCCAGCCCTAAACAGGGAAACACTGAAGCTTTCTTT. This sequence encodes CASPKQGNTEAFF.

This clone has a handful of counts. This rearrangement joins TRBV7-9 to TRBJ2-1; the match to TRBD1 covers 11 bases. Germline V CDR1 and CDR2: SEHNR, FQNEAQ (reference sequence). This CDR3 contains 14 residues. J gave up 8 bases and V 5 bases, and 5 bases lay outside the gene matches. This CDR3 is CASSTGQGADEQFF. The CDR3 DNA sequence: TGTGCCAGCAGCACAGGACAGGGGGCTGATGAGCAGTTCTTC.

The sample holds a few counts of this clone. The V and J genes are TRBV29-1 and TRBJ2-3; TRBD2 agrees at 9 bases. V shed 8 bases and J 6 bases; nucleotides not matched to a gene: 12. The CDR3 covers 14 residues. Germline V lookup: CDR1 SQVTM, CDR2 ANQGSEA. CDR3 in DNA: TGCAGCTCCGGGGTAGCGGGAGTTGTGGATACGCAGTATTTT. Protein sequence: CSSGVAGVVDTQYF.

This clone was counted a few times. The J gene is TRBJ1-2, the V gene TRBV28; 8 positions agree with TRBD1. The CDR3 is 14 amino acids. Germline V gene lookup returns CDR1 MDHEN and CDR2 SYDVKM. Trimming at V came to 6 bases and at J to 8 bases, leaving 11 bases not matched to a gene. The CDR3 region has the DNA TGTGCCAGCAGCCCTGGTGACAGGGGAGGAGGCTACACCTTC. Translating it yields CASSPGDRGGGYTF.

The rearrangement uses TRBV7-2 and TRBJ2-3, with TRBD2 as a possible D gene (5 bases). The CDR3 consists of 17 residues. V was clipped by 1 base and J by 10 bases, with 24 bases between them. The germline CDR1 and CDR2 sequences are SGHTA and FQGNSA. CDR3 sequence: CASSLETASGELGSQYF. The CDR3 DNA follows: TGTGCCAGCAGCTTAGAAACGGCCAGCGGTGAGCTGGGGTCGCAGTATTTT.

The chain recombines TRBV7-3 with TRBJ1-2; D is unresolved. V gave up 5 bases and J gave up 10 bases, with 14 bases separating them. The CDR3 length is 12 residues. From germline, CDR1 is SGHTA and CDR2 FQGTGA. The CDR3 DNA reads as TGTGCCAGCAGCCCCCCGGCGGTGGACTACACCTTC. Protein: CASSPPAVDYTF.

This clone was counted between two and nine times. CDR3: CASSLDYTDTQYF. The DNA for the CDR3 is TGTGCCAGCAGCTTAGACTACACAGATACGCAGTATTTT. This chain connects TRBV7-2 to TRBJ2-3, with unresolved D. V lost 1 base and J 2 bases, leaving 4 bases between the germline ends. Germline V lookup: CDR1 SGHTA, CDR2 FQGNSA. The CDR3 loop spans 13 amino acids.

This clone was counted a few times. CDR3 amino acids: CASNTGAYEQYF. The CDR3, as DNA: TGTGCCAGCAATACAGGGGCCTACGAGCAGTACTTC. This sequence joins TRBV25-1 and TRBJ2-7; TRBD1 agrees at 7 bases. Germline assignment: CDR1 MGHDK and CDR2 SYGVNS. V lost 7 bases and J lost 2; bases outside the gene matches: 2. This CDR3 region has 12 residues.

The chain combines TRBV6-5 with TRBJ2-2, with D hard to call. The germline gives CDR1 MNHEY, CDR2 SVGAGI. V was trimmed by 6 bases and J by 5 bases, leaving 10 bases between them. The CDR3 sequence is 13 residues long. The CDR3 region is CASSRSRTGELFF. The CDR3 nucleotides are TGTGCCAGCAGCCGCTCTAGAACCGGGGAGCTGTTTTTT.

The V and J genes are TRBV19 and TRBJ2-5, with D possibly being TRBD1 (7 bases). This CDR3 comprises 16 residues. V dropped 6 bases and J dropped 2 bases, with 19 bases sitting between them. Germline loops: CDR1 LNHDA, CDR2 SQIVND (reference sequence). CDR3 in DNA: TGTGCCAGTAGCCGACCTCAACAGGGGACTCAAGAGACCCAGTACTTC. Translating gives CASSRPQQGTQETQYF.

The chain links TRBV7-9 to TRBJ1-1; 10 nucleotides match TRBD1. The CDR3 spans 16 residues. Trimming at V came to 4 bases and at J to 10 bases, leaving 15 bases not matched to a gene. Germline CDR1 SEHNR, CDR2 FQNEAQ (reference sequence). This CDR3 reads CASSWGEGQGTAAAFF. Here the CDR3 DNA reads TGTGCCAGCAGCTGGGGTGAGGGACAGGGGACCGCAGCAGCTTTCTTT.